Presented here are 21 T cell receptor beta chains from one specimen sequenced in a study of CD8 T cells in ankylosing spondylitis. Study observations and caveats: Seemingly characteristic of ankylosing spondylitis blood was a TCR beta motif consisting of under 10 highly homologous variants.

These receptors have no identified antigens. TCRdb re-called the 5' RACE reads with MiXCR, one entry per CDR3 protein. The sample lists around 770,000 distinct CDR3 sequences, under 20% occurring once. The sequencing input was blood, either unsorted or a sorted T cell fraction (not recorded which). The receptors were gathered from a male donor with ankylosing spondylitis.

This rearrangement joins TRBV5-5 to TRBJ2-5; 9 nucleotides agree with TRBD2. The junction had 11 bases not matched to a gene; V was cut back by 0 bases and J by 2 bases. Germline V gene lookup returns CDR1 SGHKS and CDR2 YYEKEE (reference sequence). CDR3 length equals 18 residues. CDR3 sequence: CASSLAGGRGPLQETQYF. CDR3 nucleotides: TGTGCCAGCAGCTTGGCGGGCGGGAGGGGTCCTCTTCAAGAGACCCAGTACTTC.

The V and J genes are TRBV12-3 or TRBV12-4 and TRBJ2-2, with D perhaps matching TRBD2 (7 bases). This CDR3 region has 13 residues. Trimming took off 7 bases at V and 6 bases at J, with 12 bases between the two ends. The chain's CDR3 is CASKLGGAGELFF. In DNA, the CDR3 is TGTGCCAGCAAACTAGGGGGGGCCGGGGAGCTGTTTTTT.

This clonotype was seen a handful of times. This chain uses TRBV18 with TRBJ2-1; 7 bases map to TRBD1. This CDR3 contains 14 residues. Germline CDR1 reads KGHSH; CDR2 reads LQKENI. With 7 bases clipped from V and 1 base from J, the junction kept 4 bases outside the gene matches. CDR3 DNA sequence: TGTGCCAGCTTAAGGGACAGTTCCTACAATGAGCAGTTCTTC. Protein sequence: CASLRDSSYNEQFF.

This clonotype was seen a few times. The genes are TRBV5-1 and TRBJ2-3, with TRBD2 identical over 8 bases. Germline V gene lookup returns CDR1 SGHRS and CDR2 YFSETQ. J gave up 3 bases and V 6 bases, and 9 bases lay outside the gene matches. This CDR3 has 15 residues. This CDR3 reads CASTPQAGGTDTQYF. The CDR3 DNA reads as TGCGCCAGCACCCCCCAGGCGGGAGGTACAGATACGCAGTATTTT.

This clonotype was seen only a few times. CDR3: CASSTLGDSYTF. The CDR3 bases are TGTGCCAGCTCCACCCTCGGGGACAGCTACACCTTC. This chain joins TRBV28 and TRBJ1-2; D possibly corresponds to TRBD1 (6 bases). The CDR3 sequence is 12 residues long. V was clipped by 8 bases and J by 9 bases, with 16 bases between them. From germline, CDR1 is MDHEN and CDR2 SYDVKM.

This clonotype appeared a few times. The V and J genes are TRBV15 and TRBJ2-2; no clear D gene. Deletions cut 1 base from V and 8 bases from J, with 11 bases between. The length of the CDR3 is 14 residues. Germline values: CDR1 LNHNV, CDR2 YYDKDF (reference sequence). DNA of the CDR3: TGTGCCACCAGCAGAGTTCGCGGCCTGGGGGAGCTGTTTTTT. This codes for CATSRVRGLGELFF. Based on the CDR3 plus reference TRBV15 and TRBJ2-2, the full variable domain is DAMVIQNPRYQVTQFGKPVTLSCSQTLNHNVMYWYQQKSSQAPKLLFHYYDKDFNNEADTPDNFQSRRPNTSFCFLDIRSPGLGDTAMYLCATSRVRGLGELFFGEGSRLTVL.

This clonotype was seen more than once but under ten times. The genes are TRBV9 and TRBJ1-1; 12 positions agree with TRBD1. Germline V lookup: CDR1 SGDLS, CDR2 YYNGEE. Trimming removed 3 bases from V and 5 bases from J; junction bases left unmatched: 5. CDR3 size: 15 residues. The DNA for the CDR3 is TGTGCCAGCAGCGCTGGGACAGGGGGCTTTACTGAAGCTTTCTTT. Translation: CASSAGTGGFTEAFF.

The chain combines TRBV20-1 with TRBJ2-4; tentatively, D is TRBD1 or TRBD2 (5 bases each). Germline V gene sequence: CDR1 DFQATT, CDR2 SNEGSKA (reference sequence). The CDR3 is 11 amino acids. V was pared by 5 bases and J by 8 bases, with 10 bases between. Here the CDR3 reads CSAGGVDIQYF. As DNA, the CDR3 is TGCAGTGCTGGGGGTGTGGACATTCAGTACTTC.

The chain carries TRBV5-6 and TRBJ1-4; the D gene is possibly TRBD1 (5 bases). Germline assignment: CDR1 SGHDT and CDR2 YYEEEE. Trimming cost V 1 base and J 1 base, with 11 bases left between them. The CDR3 runs to 16 residues. CDR3 sequence (DNA): TGTGCCAGCAGCTTGAAGGGGCTCGGAACTAATGAAAAACTGTTTTTT. Protein sequence: CASSLKGLGTNEKLFF.

Concerning this clonotype itself: Just one base apart from a much larger clone, this may be a read error. The genes are TRBV12-3 or TRBV12-4 and TRBJ2-5, with a possible D match to TRBD1 (6 bases). Between the trimmed V and J ends, which lost 6 bases and 7 bases, there was a span of 15 bases. The CDR3 length is 13 residues. This CDR3 reads CASRRTAKGTQYF. CDR3 bases: TGTGCCAGCAGACGGACAGCTAAGGGGACCCAGTACTTC.

The rearrangement uses TRBV3-1 and TRBJ1-6; 7 nucleotides match TRBD1. The CDR3 runs to 15 residues. After removal of 5 bases from V and 7 bases from J, the junction contained 8 bases not matched to a gene. The germline CDR1 and CDR2 sequences are LGHDT and YNNKEL (reference sequence). The CDR3 DNA follows: TGTGCCAGCAGCGGTCGGGACAGCTTGAATTCACCCCTCCACTTT. Translated: CASSGRDSLNSPLHF.

This clonotype occurred a few times. The V call is TRBV7-2, the J call TRBJ2-7, with 7 bases aligning to TRBD1. The ends lost 7 bases at V and 1 base at J; junction bases unmatched: 4. CDR1 SGHTA and CDR2 FQGNSA come from the germline V gene. The length of the CDR3 is 13 residues. CDR3 residues: CASTPTGSYEQYF. As DNA, the CDR3 is TGTGCCAGCACCCCGACAGGGTCCTACGAGCAGTACTTC.

This clonotype has more than one count but fewer than ten. The V gene is TRBV21-1, the J gene TRBJ2-2. TRBV21-1 represents a pseudogene. The CDR3 covers 16 residues. The CDR3: CASSRTSKVTAGELFF. Written as DNA, the CDR3 is TGTGCCAGCAGCCGGACGTCTAAAGTGACAGCCGGGGAGCTGTTTTTT.

This clonotype occurred a few times. The genes are TRBV7-2 and TRBJ2-6; perhaps TRBD2 as D (6 bases). The CDR3 sequence is 15 residues long. The V end lost 2 bases, the J end lost 3 bases, and 8 bases lay between the germline ends. Germline values: CDR1 SGHTA, CDR2 FQGNSA. This CDR3 is CASSLLGGGANVLTF. In DNA, the CDR3 is TGTGCCAGCAGCTTACTGGGGGGTGGGGCCAACGTCCTGACTTTC.

This clonotype was counted only a few times. The genes are TRBV9 and TRBJ2-7; no firm D call. The CDR3 runs to 14 residues. V was cut by 0 bases and J by 0 bases, with 7 bases left in between. CDR1 and CDR2 from the germline V gene are SGDLS and YYNGEE. Written as DNA, the CDR3 is TGTGCCAGCAGCGTAGGGCCCCCCTCCTACGAGCAGTACTTC. The encoded protein is CASSVGPPSYEQYF.

This clonotype has a handful of counts. The rearrangement uses TRBV20-1 and TRBJ2-3; TRBD2 aligns across 9 bases. The trim removed 6 bases at V and 7 bases at J, leaving 14 bases unmatched. Germline loops: CDR1 DFQATT, CDR2 SNEGSKA (reference sequence). The CDR3 is 15 residues long. The DNA for the CDR3 is TGCAGTGCCCTTCTGGGGGCGGGAGGGTCGAATACGCAGTATTTT. Its translation: CSALLGAGGSNTQYF.

The chain joins TRBV7-9 to TRBJ2-1; perhaps TRBD2 as D (6 bases). Germline lookup yields CDR1 SEHNR and CDR2 FQNEAQ (reference sequence). The CDR3 covers 13 residues. V shed 5 bases and J shed 4 bases, with 9 bases lying between them. The chain's CDR3 is CASSRGDYNEQFF. DNA of the CDR3: TGTGCCAGCAGCCGCGGGGATTACAATGAGCAGTTCTTC.

There are a few counts of this clonotype. The chain recombines TRBV3-1 with TRBJ1-1; no firm D call. Looked up from germline, CDR1 is LGHDT and CDR2 is YNNKEL (reference sequence). V lost 6 bases, J lost 1 base, and 9 bases lay in between. The CDR3 consists of 13 residues. This CDR3 is CASSTTKNTEAFF. CDR3 in DNA: TGTGCCAGCAGTACGACGAAGAACACTGAAGCTTTCTTT.

This clonotype was seen a handful of times. This chain connects TRBV10-3 to TRBJ2-7; weak D call: TRBD1 (5 bases). Looked up from germline, CDR1 is ENHRY and CDR2 is SYGVKD. The CDR3 contains 14 residues. V lost 2 bases and J lost 3, with 11 bases in between. The CDR3 region has the DNA TGTGCCATCAGTGAGACTGGGGCCAACTACGAGCAGTACTTC. Its translation: CAISETGANYEQYF.

This clonotype appeared a few times. The gene calls are TRBV20-1 and TRBJ2-1; 10 bases match TRBD2. In germline, CDR1 is DFQATT, CDR2 SNEGSKA (reference sequence). Unmatched junction bases numbered 3, after V lost 5 bases and J lost 2 bases. There are 14 residues in the CDR3. The CDR3: CSALAGDTYNEQFF. Here the CDR3 DNA reads TGCAGTGCTCTAGCGGGAGACACCTACAATGAGCAGTTCTTC.

This clonotype has just a few counts. CDR3 in DNA: TGCAGTGCTCCCCCTCGACCCCTAGATACGCAGTATTTT. This encodes CSAPPRPLDTQYF. This rearrangement joins TRBV20-1 to TRBJ2-3; D call uncertain. This CDR3 region has 13 residues. CDR1 DFQATT and CDR2 SNEGSKA come from the germline V gene (reference sequence). Trimming took 5 bases from V and 5 from J, leaving 14 bases between them.